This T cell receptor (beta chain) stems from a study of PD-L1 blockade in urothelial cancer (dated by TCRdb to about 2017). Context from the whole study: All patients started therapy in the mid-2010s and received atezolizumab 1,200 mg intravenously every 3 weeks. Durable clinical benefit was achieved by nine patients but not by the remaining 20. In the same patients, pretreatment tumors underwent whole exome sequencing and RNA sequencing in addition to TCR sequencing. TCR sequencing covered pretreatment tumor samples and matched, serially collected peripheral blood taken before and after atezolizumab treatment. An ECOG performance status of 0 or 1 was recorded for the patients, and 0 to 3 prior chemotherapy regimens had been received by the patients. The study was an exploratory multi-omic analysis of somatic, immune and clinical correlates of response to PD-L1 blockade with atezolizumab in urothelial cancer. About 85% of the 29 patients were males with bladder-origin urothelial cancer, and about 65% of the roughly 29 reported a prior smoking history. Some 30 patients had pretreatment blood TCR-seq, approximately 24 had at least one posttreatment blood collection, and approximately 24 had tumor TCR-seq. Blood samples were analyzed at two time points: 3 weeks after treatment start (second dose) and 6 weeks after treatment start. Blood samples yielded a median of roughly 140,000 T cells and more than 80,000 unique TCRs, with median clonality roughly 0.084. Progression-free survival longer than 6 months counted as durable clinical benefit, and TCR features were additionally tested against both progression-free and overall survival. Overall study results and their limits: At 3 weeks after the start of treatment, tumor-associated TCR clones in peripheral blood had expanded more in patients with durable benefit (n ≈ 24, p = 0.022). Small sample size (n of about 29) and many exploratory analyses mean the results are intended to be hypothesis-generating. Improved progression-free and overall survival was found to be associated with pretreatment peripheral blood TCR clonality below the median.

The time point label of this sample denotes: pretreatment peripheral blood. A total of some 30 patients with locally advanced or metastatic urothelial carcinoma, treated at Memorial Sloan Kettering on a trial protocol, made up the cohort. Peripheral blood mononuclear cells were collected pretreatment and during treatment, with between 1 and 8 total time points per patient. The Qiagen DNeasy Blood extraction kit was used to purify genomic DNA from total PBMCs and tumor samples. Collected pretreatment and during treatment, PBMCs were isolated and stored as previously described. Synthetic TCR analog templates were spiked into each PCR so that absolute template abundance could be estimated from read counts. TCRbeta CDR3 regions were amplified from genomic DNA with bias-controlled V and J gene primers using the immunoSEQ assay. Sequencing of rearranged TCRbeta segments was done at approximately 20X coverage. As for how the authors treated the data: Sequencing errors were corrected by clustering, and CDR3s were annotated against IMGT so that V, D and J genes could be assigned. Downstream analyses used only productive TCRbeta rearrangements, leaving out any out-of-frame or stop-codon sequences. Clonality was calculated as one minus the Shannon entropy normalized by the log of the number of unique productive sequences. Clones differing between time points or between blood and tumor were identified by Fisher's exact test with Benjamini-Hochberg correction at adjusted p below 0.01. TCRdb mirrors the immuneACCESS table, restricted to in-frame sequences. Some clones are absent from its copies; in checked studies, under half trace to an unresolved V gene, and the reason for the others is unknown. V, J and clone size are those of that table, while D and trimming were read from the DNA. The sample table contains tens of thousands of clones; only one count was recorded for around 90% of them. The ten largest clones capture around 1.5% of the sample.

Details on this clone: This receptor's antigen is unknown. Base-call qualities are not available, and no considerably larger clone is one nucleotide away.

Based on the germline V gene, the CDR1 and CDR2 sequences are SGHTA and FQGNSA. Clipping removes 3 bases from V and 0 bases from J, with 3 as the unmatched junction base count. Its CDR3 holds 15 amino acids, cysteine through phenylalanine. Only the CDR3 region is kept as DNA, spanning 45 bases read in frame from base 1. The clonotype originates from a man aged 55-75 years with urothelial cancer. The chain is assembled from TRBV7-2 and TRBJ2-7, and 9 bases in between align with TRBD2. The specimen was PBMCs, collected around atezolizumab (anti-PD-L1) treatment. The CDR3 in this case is CASSFISGSSYEQYF. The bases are TGTGCCAGCAGCTTTATTAGCGGGAGCTCCTACGAGCAGTACTTC.